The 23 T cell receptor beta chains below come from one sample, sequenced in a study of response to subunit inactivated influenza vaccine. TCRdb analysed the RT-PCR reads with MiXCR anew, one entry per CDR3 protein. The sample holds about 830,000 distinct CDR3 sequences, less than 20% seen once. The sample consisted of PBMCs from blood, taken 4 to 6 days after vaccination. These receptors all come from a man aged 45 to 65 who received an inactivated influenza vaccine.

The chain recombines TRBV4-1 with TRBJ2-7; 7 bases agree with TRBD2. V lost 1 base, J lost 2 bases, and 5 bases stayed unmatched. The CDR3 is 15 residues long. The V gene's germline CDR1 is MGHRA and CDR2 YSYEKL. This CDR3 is CASSQVGRAAYEQYF. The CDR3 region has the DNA TGCGCCAGCAGCCAAGTAGGGAGGGCCGCCTACGAGCAGTACTTC.

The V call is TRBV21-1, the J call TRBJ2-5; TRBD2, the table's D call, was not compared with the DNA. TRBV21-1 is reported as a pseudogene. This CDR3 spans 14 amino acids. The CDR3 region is CASRRLAEQETQYF. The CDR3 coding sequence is TGTGCCAGCAGGCGACTAGCGGAACAAGAGACCCAGTACTTC.

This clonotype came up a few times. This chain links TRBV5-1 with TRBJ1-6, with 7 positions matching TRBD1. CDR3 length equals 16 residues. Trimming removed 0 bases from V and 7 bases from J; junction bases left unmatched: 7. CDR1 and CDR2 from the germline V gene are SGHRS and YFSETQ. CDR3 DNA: TGCGCCAGCAGCTTGGTGGCGGGACAGCTGAATTCACCCCTCCACTTT. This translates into CASSLVAGQLNSPLHF.

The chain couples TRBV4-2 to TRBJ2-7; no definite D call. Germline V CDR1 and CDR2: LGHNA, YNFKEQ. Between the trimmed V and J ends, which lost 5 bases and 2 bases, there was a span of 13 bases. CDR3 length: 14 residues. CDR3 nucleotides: TGTGCCAGCAGCTCTTCCGGGCCCCCCTACGAGCAGTACTTC. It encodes CASSSSGPPYEQYF.

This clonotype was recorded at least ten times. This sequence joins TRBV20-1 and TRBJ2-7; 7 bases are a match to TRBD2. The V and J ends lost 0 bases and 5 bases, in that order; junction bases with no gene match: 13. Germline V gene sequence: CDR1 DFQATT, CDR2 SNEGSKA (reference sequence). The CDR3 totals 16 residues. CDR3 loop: CSARDFLAGEDDEQYF. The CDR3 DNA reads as TGCAGTGCTAGAGATTTCTTGGCGGGAGAGGATGACGAGCAGTACTTC.

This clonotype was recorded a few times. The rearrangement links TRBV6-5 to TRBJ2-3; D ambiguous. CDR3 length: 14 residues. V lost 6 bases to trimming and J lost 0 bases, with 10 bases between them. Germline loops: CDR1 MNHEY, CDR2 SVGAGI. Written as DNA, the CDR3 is TGTGCCAGCAGGTCCTCCTATAGCACAGATACGCAGTATTTT. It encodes CASRSSYSTDTQYF.

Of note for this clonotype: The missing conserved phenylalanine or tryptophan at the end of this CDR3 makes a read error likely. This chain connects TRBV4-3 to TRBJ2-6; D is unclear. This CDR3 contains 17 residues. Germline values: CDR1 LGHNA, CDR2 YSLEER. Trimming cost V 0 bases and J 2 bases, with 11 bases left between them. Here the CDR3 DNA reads TGCGCCAGCAGCCAAGATCATCTCTGGGCTGGGGCCAACGTCCTGACTTTA. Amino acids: CASSQDHLWAGANVLTL.

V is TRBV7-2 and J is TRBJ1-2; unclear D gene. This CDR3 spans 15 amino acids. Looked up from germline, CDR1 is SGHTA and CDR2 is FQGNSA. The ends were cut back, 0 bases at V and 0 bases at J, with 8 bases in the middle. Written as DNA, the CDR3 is TGTGCCAGCAGCTTAGCCGGACTAGCTAACTATGGCTACACCTTC. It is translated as CASSLAGLANYGYTF. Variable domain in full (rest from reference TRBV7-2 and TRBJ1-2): GAGVSQSPSNKVTEKGKDVELRCDPISGHTALYWYRQSLGQGLEFLIYFQGNSAPDKSGLPSDRFSAERTGGSVSTLTIQRTQQEDSAVYLCASSLAGLANYGYTFGSGTRLTVV.

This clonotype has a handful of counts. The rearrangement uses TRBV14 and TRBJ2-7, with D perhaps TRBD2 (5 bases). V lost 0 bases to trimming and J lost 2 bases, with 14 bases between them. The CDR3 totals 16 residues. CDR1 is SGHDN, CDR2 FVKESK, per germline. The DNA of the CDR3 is TGTGCCAGCAGCCAAGAAGGACTGGAGGTTCCCTACGAGCAGTACTTC. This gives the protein CASSQEGLEVPYEQYF.

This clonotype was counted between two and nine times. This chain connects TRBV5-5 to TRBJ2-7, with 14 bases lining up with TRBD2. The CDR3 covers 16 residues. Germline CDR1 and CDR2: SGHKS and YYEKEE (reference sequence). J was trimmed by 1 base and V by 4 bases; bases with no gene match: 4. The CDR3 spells CASSLRTSGGSYEQYF. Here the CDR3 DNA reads TGTGCCAGCAGCCTACGGACTAGCGGGGGGTCCTACGAGCAGTACTTC. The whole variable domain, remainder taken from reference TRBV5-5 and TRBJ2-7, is DAGVTQSPTHLIKTRGQQVTLRCSPISGHKSVSWYQQVLGQGPQFIFQYYEKEERGRGNFPDRFSARQFPNYSSELNVNALLLGDSALYLCASSLRTSGGSYEQYFGPGTRLTVT.

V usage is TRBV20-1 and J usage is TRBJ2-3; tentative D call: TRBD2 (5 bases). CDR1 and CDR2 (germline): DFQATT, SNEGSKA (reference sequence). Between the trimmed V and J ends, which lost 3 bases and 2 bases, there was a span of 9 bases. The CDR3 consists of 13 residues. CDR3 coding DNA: TGCAGTGCTAGCGGGGAAAACACAGATACGCAGTATTTT. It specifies CSASGENTDTQYF.

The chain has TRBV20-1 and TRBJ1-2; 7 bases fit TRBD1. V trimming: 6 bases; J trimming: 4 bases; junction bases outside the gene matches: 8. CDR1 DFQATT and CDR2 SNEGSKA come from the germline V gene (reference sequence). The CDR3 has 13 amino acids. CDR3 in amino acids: CSATDRDSYGYTF. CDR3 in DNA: TGCAGTGCCACCGACAGGGATAGCTATGGCTACACCTTC.

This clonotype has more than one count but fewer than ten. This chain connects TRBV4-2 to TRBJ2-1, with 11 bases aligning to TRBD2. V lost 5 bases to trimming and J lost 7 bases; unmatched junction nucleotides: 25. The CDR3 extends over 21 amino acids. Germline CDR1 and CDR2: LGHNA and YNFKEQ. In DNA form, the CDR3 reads TGTGCCAGCAGCAATATTAAACCGGGACTAGCGGAAAAGATGGGTAAAAATGAGCAGTTCTTC. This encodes CASSNIKPGLAEKMGKNEQFF.

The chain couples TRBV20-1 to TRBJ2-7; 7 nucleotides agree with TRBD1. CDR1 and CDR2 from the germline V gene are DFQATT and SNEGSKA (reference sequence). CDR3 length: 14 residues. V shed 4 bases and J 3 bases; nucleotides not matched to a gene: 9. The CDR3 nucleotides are TGCAGTGCTATAGGGACAGCCAACCACTACGAGCAGTACTTC. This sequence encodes CSAIGTANHYEQYF.

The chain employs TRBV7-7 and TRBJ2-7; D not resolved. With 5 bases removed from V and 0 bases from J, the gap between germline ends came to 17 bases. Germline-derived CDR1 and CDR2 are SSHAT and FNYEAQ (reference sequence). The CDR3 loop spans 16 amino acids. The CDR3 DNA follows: TGTGCCAGCAGCCCAAACCTGGCGTCGGTCTCCTACGAGCAGTACTTC. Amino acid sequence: CASSPNLASVSYEQYF.

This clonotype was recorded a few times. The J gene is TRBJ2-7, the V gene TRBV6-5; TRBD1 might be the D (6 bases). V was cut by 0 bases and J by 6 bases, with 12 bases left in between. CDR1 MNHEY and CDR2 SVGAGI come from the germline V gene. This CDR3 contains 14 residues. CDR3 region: CASSYSLGQGEQYF. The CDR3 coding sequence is TGTGCCAGCAGTTACTCGTTGGGACAAGGCGAGCAGTACTTC.

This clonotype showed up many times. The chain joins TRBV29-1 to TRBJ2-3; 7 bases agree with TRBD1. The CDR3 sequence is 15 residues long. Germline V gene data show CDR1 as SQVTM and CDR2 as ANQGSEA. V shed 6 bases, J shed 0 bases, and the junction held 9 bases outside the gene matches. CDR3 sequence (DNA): TGCAGCGTGAGGGGACAGACTTTTAGCACAGATACGCAGTATTTT. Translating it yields CSVRGQTFSTDTQYF.

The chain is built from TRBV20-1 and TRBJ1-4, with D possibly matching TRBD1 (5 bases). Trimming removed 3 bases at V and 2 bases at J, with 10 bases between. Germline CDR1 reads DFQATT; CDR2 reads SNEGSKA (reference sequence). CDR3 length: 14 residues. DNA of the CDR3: TGCAGTGCTAGGGGCAGGGTGACTAATGAAAAACTGTTTTTT. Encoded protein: CSARGRVTNEKLFF.

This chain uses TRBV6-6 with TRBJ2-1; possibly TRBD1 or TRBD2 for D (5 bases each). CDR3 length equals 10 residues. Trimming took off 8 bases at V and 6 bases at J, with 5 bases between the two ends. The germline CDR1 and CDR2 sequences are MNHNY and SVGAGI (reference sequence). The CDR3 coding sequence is TGTGCCAGCGGGGGCAATGAGCAGTTCTTC. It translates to CASGGNEQFF.

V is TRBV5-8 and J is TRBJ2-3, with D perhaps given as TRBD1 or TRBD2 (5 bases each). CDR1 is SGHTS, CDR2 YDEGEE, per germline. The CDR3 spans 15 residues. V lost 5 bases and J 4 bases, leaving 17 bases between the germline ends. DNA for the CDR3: TGTGCCAGCAGTCCCCCTGGGGGTTGGGCAGATACGCAGTATTTT. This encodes CASSPPGGWADTQYF.

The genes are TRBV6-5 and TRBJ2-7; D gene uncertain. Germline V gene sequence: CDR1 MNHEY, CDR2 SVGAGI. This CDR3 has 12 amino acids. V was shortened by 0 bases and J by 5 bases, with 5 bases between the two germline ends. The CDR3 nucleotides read TGTGCCAGCAGTTACTCCAGGCACGAGCAGTACTTC. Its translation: CASSYSRHEQYF.

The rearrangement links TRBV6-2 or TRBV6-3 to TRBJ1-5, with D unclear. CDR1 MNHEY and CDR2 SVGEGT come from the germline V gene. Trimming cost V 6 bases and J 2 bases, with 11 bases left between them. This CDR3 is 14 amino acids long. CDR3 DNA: TGTGCCAGCAGACCGGTAAGAGGCAATCAGCCCCAGCATTTT. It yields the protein CASRPVRGNQPQHF.

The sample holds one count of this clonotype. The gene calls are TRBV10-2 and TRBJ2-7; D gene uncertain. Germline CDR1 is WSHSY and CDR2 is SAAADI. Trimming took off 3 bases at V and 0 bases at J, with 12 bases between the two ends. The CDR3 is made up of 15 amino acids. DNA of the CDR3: TGCGCCAGCAGTGACAGAGACGGCCTCTCCTACGAGCAGTACTTC. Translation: CASSDRDGLSYEQYF.